This T cell receptor beta chain is from a study of OX40 agonist ivuxolimab in advanced cancers. As for the study in general: Ivuxolimab, an antibody that agonizes OX40 (CD134), was administered to the patients. Every 2 weeks, ivuxolimab was infused into the patients intravenously at between 0.01 and 10 mg/kg.

In germline, CDR1 is LNHNV, CDR2 YYDKDF (reference sequence). The trim removed 5 bases at V and 10 bases at J, leaving 7 bases unmatched. CDR3 length equals 12 residues. For this clone: Its antigen is not known.

Notes on the study in general: Clonal expansion from baseline to week 6 occurred in both CD4+ and CD8+ T cells.

Some clones are missing from TCRdb's copy, which holds only in-frame ones; the method was immunoSEQ multiplex PCR. Among tens of thousands of clones listed, more than 85% were seen once. The chain is built from TRBV15 and TRBJ1-2, with 7 bases lining up with TRBD1. The sequences come from CD4+ or CD8+ T cells sorted from blood, collected in a trial of the OX40 agonist ivuxolimab. This sequence was found in an adult with an advanced solid tumor such as melanoma, head and neck, liver or kidney cancer. The CDR3 spells CATSFQGGDYTF. The CDR3 DNA reads TGTGCCACCAGCTTCCAGGGGGGCGACTACACCTTC.